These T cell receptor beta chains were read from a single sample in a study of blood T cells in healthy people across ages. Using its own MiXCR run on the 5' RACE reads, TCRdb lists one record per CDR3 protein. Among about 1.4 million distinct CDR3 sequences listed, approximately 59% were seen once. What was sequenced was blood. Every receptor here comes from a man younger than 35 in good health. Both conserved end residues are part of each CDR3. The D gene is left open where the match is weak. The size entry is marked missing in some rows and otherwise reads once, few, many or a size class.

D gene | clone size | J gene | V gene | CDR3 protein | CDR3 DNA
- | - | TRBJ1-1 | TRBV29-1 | CSAGSTEAFF | TGCAGCGCTGGGAGTACTGAAGCTTTCTTT
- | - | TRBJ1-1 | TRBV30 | CAWSVVTEAFF | TGTGCCTGGAGTGTGGTTACTGAAGCTTTCTTT
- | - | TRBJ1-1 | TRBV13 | CASSSLRGEAFF | TGTGCCAGCAGCTCTCTGAGGGGAGAAGCTTTCTTT
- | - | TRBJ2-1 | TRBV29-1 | CSAWVPMSSYNEQFF | TGCAGCGCTTGGGTCCCTATGAGCTCCTACAATGAGCAGTTCTTC
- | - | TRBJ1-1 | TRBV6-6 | CASSYTGPNEAFF | TGTGCCAGCAGTTATACCGGACCGAATGAAGCTTTCTTT
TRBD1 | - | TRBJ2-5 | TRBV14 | CASSQGTGGYQETQYF | TGTGCCAGCAGCCAGGGGACAGGGGGCTATCAAGAGACCCAGTACTTC
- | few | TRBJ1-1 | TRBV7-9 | CASSQLTNTEAFF | TGTGCCAGCAGCCAATTGACGAACACTGAAGCTTTCTTT
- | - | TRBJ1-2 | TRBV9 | CASSVFGQSNYGYTF | TGTGCCAGCAGCGTATTTGGACAGTCTAACTATGGCTACACCTTC
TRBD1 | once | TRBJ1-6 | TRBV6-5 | CASSYRDQGGNSPLHF | TGTGCCAGCAGTTACCGGGACCAGGGGGGTAATTCACCCCTCCACTTT
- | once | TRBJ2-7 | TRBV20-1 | CSASRQSRPYEQYF | TGCAGTGCCTCCAGACAGAGCCGCCCCTACGAGCAGTACTTC
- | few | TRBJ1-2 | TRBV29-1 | CSVEGMTGDYGYTF | TGCAGCGTTGAAGGGATGACAGGCGACTATGGCTACACCTTC
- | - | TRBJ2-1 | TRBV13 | CASSSPGGNEQFF | TGTGCCAGCAGCTCTCCGGGTGGCAATGAGCAGTTCTTC
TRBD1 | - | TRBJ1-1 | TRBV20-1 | CSARETGEAFF | TGCAGTGCTAGAGAAACAGGGGAGGCTTTCTTT
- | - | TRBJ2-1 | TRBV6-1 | CASSSLTSVYNEQFF | TGTGCCAGCAGTTCATTGACTAGTGTCTACAATGAGCAGTTCTTC
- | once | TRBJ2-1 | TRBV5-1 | CASSRIRDSDTYNEQFF | TGCGCCAGCAGCCGGATTCGGGACTCCGACACCTACAATGAGCAGTTCTTC
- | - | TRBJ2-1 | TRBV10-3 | CAISAGHGSYNEQFF | TGTGCCATCAGTGCGGGACACGGCTCCTACAATGAGCAGTTCTTC
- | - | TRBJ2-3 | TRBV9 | CASSFGYQTPDTQYF | TGTGCCAGCAGCTTTGGTTACCAGACACCAGATACGCAGTATTTT
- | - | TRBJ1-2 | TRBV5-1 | CASSSAGLSGYTF | TGCGCCAGCAGCTCGGCAGGGCTTAGTGGCTACACCTTC
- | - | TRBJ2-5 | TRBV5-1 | CASSQDQQGTGGETQYF | TGCGCCAGCAGCCAAGACCAGCAGGGGACGGGCGGAGAGACCCAGTACTTC
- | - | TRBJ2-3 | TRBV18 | CARSPRQLSTDTQYF | TGTGCCCGCTCACCGCGGCAGCTCTCCACAGATACGCAGTATTTT
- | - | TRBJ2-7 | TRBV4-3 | CASSHRVSSYEQYF | TGCGCCAGCAGCCACAGGGTGAGCTCCTACGAGCAGTACTTC
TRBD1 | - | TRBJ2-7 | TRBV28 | CASSKDRGDEYF | TGTGCCAGCAGCAAGGACAGGGGGGATGAGTACTTC
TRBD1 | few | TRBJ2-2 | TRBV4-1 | CASSLGLTGAGELFF | TGCGCCAGCAGCCTTGGTCTGACAGGGGCCGGGGAGCTGTTTTTT
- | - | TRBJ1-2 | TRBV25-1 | CASSAPLDHYGYTF | TGTGCCAGCAGTGCCCCCTTGGATCACTATGGCTACACCTTC
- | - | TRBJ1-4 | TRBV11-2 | CASSLIDLGTGRLEKLFF | TGTGCCAGCAGCTTAATCGATCTCGGGACGGGCCGACTAGAAAAACTGTTTTTT
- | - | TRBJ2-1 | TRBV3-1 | CASSQYSRNEQFF | TGTGCCAGCAGCCAGTATAGCCGCAATGAGCAGTTCTTC
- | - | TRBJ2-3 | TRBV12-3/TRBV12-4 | CASSTVNTDTQYF | TGTGCCAGCTCGACGGTAAACACAGATACGCAGTATTTT
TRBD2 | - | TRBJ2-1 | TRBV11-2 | CASSFYFPNSGLNEQFF | TGTGCCAGCAGCTTCTATTTCCCTAATAGCGGGCTCAATGAGCAGTTCTTC
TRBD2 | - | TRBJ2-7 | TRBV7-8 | CASSSPRRTSGTHEQYF | TGTGCCAGCAGCTCTCCACGCCGGACTAGCGGGACCCACGAGCAGTACTTC
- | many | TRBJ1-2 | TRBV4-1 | CASSQDTGRYGYTF | TGCGCCAGCAGCCAAGATACGGGACGCTATGGCTACACCTTC
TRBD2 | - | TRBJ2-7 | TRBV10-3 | CAISGREGLLYEQYF | TGTGCCATCAGTGGCCGGGAGGGGCTCCTCTACGAGCAGTACTTC
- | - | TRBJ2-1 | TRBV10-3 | CAITERTAAYNEQFF | TGTGCCATCACTGAGCGGACGGCGGCCTACAATGAGCAGTTCTTC
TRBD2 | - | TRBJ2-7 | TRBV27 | CASSSSRTSNEQYF | TGTGCCAGCAGTTCCTCTAGGACTAGCAATGAGCAGTACTTC
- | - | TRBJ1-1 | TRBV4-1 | CASSQVYGTTEAFF | TGCGCCAGCAGCCAAGTGTACGGGACCACTGAAGCTTTCTTT
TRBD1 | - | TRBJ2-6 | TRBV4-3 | CASSQGLEWDREDSGANVLTF | TGCGCCAGCAGCCAAGGATTAGAATGGGACAGGGAAGACTCTGGGGCCAACGTCCTGACTTTC
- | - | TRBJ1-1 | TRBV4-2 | CASSPEGERAFF | TGTGCCAGCAGCCCGGAGGGCGAAAGAGCTTTCTTT
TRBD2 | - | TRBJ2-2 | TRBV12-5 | CASGFILADTGELFF | TGTGCTAGTGGTTTCATACTAGCGGATACCGGGGAGCTGTTTTTT
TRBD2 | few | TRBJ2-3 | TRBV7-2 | CASSLYQRGGDTQYF | TGTGCCAGCAGCTTATACCAGCGGGGAGGAGATACGCAGTATTTT
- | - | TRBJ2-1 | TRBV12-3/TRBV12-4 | CASSLGRTEQFF | TGTGCCAGCAGTTTAGGCCGCACGGAGCAGTTCTTC
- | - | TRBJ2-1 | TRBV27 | CASSDDRGNEQFF | TGTGCCAGCAGTGACGATAGGGGTAATGAGCAGTTCTTC
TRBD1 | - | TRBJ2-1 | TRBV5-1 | CASSPKDRAFYNEQFF | TGCGCCAGCAGCCCGAAGGACAGGGCATTCTACAATGAGCAGTTCTTC
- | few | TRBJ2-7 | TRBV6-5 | CASSFDSDEQYF | TGTGCCAGCAGTTTTGACTCTGACGAGCAGTACTTC
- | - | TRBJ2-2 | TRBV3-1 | CASGQDLAGVTGELFF | TGTGCCAGCGGCCAAGATTTGGCAGGCGTCACCGGGGAGCTGTTTTTT
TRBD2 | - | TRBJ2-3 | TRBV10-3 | CAIPGSSSGTDTQYF | TGTGCCATCCCTGGGTCGTCTAGCGGAACAGATACGCAGTATTTT
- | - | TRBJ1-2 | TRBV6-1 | CASSELLDYGYTF | TGTGCCAGCAGTGAATTGCTCGACTATGGCTACACCTTC
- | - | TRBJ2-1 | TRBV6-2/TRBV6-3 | CASRTYEVLHEQFF | TGTGCCAGCAGGACCTACGAGGTCTTGCATGAGCAGTTCTTC